This passage covers 23 T cell receptor beta chains from one sample sequenced in a study of cytomegalovirus exposure and HLA in healthy donors. PCR primers comprised 60 Vbeta and 13 Jbeta primers. The method was immunoSEQ multiplex PCR; TCRdb's version includes in-frame clones alone and lacks a portion of them. The sample yields roughly 290,000 clones, approximately 80% seen once. The sequencing sample was made of PBMCs. All receptors derive from a girl aged 2 to 9 in good health and CMV-seronegative.

This clone was seen a single time. The chain carries TRBV7-9 and TRBJ2-3; 10 nucleotides agree with TRBD2. Germline V gene data show CDR1 as SEHNR and CDR2 as FQNEAQ (reference sequence). The CDR3 is 16 residues long. V lost 5 bases and J lost 3; bases outside the gene matches: 8. The CDR3 nucleotides read TGTGCCAGCAGCCCACCCCTAGCGGGAGCGACAGATACGCAGTATTTT. Translated: CASSPPLAGATDTQYF.

The sample holds a few counts of this clone. J is TRBJ2-2 and V is TRBV9, with TRBD1 matching 8 bases. The CDR3 is made up of 15 amino acids. Germline loops: CDR1 SGDLS, CDR2 YYNGEE. Trimming at V came to 3 bases and at J to 6 bases, leaving 7 bases not matched to a gene. CDR3 DNA sequence: TGTGCCAGCAGCGGAGGGGACAGGCTCGCCGGGGAGCTGTTTTTT. Protein sequence: CASSGGDRLAGELFF.

The chain employs TRBV5-1 and TRBJ2-5; TRBD2 agrees at 11 bases. TRBJ2-7 matches the DNA end more closely, so the J call is doubtful. Per the germline V gene, CDR1 is SGHRS and CDR2 is YFSETQ. The CDR3 contains 17 residues. In DNA, the CDR3 is TGCGCCAGCAGCTTAAACCTAGCGGGAGGTCAACCCTACGAGCAGTACTTC. Its protein product is CASSLNLAGGQPYEQYF.

This sequence joins TRBV28 and TRBJ2-2; weak D call: TRBD1 (5 bases). The V end was cut by 6 bases, the J end by 2 bases, with 19 bases between. The CDR3 is made up of 17 amino acids. In germline, CDR1 is MDHEN, CDR2 SYDVKM. The CDR3 sequence: CASSLLVGAYNTGELFF. The CDR3 coding sequence is TGTGCCAGCAGCCTACTCGTAGGGGCGTACAACACCGGGGAGCTGTTTTTT.

The CDR3 nucleotides read TGTGCCAGCAGCAGGGAGGCCTATAATTCACCCCTCCACTTT. It encodes CASSREAYNSPLHF. The chain carries TRBV2 and TRBJ1-6; D might be TRBD1 (5 bases). Between the trimmed V and J ends, which lost 6 bases and 2 bases, there was a span of 8 bases. Looked up from germline, CDR1 is SNHLY and CDR2 is FYNNEI. This CDR3 contains 14 residues.

V is TRBV13 and J is TRBJ1-6, with a tentative D call TRBD1 (5 bases). Trimming removed 5 bases from V and 9 bases from J, with 17 bases in between. Germline CDR1 is PRHDT and CDR2 is FYEKMQ (reference sequence). There are 15 residues in the CDR3. The chain's CDR3 is CASSPQAGTSSPLHF. The CDR3 DNA sequence: TGTGCCAGCAGCCCCCAGGCAGGGACTAGTTCACCCCTCCACTTT.

The CDR3 DNA reads as TGTGCCAGCAGCTTTACAGGCAAGGGGTACGAGCAGTACTTC. Protein: CASSFTGKGYEQYF. The chain employs TRBV5-4 and TRBJ2-7, with D possibly TRBD1 on 5 matching bases. Germline V gives CDR1 SGHNT, CDR2 YYREEE (reference sequence). V was cut by 2 bases and J by 4 bases, with 13 bases left in between. The CDR3 consists of 14 residues.

This chain links TRBV9 with TRBJ2-3; D might be TRBD1 (5 bases). This CDR3 is built from 18 residues. Trimming pared 2 bases from V and 4 bases from J, leaving 23 bases between. Germline CDR1 and CDR2: SGDLS and YYNGEE. The CDR3 DNA reads TGTGCCAGCAGCGTCTCTACACCCGTTGGGGCGTCCCCAGATACGCAGTATTTT. Its protein is CASSVSTPVGASPDTQYF.

CDR3 protein: CASSRPGDEQYF. In DNA, the CDR3 is TGTGCCAGCAGCCGCCCCGGGGACGAGCAGTACTTC. The chain carries TRBV6-6 and TRBJ2-7, with D possibly being TRBD2 (5 bases). This CDR3 is 12 amino acids long. Looked up from germline, CDR1 is MNHNY and CDR2 is SVGAGI (reference sequence). V dropped 6 bases and J dropped 5 bases, with 11 bases sitting between them.

The V gene is TRBV19, the J gene TRBJ2-3; 8 bases align to TRBD1. V lost 10 bases and J lost 1; bases outside the gene matches: 10. The CDR3 is 15 residues long. The germline CDR1 and CDR2 sequences are LNHDA and SQIVND (reference sequence). As DNA, the CDR3 is TGTGCCACCACGGACAGGGCTCGGGGCACAGATACGCAGTATTTT. Encoded protein: CATTDRARGTDTQYF.

The V call is TRBV20-1, the J call TRBJ1-1; no definite D call. Per germline, CDR1 DFQATT and CDR2 SNEGSKA (reference sequence). The germline V and J ends were trimmed by 8 bases and 1 base, with 8 bases remaining between them. The length of the CDR3 is 11 residues. CDR3 DNA: TGCAGTCTCCCCCCGAACACTGAAGCTTTCTTT. Translated, it gives CSLPPNTEAFF.

The rearrangement uses TRBV30 and TRBJ2-7; a weak D match, TRBD1 (5 bases). Between the trimmed V and J ends, which lost 1 base and 1 base, there was a span of 14 bases. The CDR3 runs to 15 residues. The germline V gene has CDR1 GTSNPN and CDR2 SVGIG (reference sequence). The CDR3 region has the DNA TGTGCCTGGAGTGCAAGGGGTCGTGGGTCCTACGAGCAGTACTTC. Protein product: CAWSARGRGSYEQYF.

The V and J genes are TRBV4-1 and TRBJ1-5; tentatively, D is TRBD1 (6 bases). Per the germline V gene, CDR1 is MGHRA and CDR2 is YSYEKL. The CDR3 contains 15 residues. V was trimmed by 2 bases and J by 3 bases, leaving 11 bases between them. In DNA, the CDR3 is TGCGCCAGCAGCCAAAGGGACACTATCAATCAGCCCCAGCATTTT. Its translation: CASSQRDTINQPQHF.

The chain has TRBV4-2 and TRBJ2-1, with TRBD2 matching 7 bases. The length of the CDR3 is 18 residues. Germline V gene data show CDR1 as LGHNA and CDR2 as YNFKEQ. The V gene end was trimmed by 3 bases and the J gene end by 2 bases; junction bases not matched to a gene: 13. CDR3 in amino acids: CASSHLPPARGTYNEQFF. The CDR3 coding sequence is TGTGCCAGCAGCCACCTACCCCCTGCGCGGGGGACCTACAATGAGCAGTTCTTC.

V is TRBV28 and J is TRBJ1-4; 7 nucleotides match TRBD1. CDR3 length: 15 amino acids. The germline CDR1 and CDR2 sequences are MDHEN and SYDVKM. V was clipped by 6 bases and J by 0 bases; unmatched bases: 4. CDR3 nucleotide sequence: TGTGCCAGCAGCCTCAGGGGGACAACTAATGAAAAACTGTTTTTT. Translated: CASSLRGTTNEKLFF.

The gene calls are TRBV11-3 and TRBJ2-3; D gene unclear. With 5 bases removed from V and 1 base from J, the gap between germline ends came to 7 bases. The CDR3 length is 13 residues. CDR1 is SGHNT, CDR2 YENEEA, per germline. CDR3 nucleotide sequence: TGTGCCAGCAGCCTTCAGGGCACAGATACGCAGTATTTT. Protein sequence: CASSLQGTDTQYF.

CDR3 region: CATGPGGTRGDTGELFF. The CDR3 DNA follows: TGTGCCACAGGGCCCGGCGGGACCCGAGGGGACACCGGGGAGCTGTTTTTT. V gene TRBV28 combines with J gene TRBJ2-2; TRBD2 is a possible D gene (6 bases). The V end lost 10 bases, the J end lost 3 bases, and 24 bases lay between the germline ends. Germline CDR1 MDHEN, CDR2 SYDVKM. The CDR3 is 17 amino acids. The variable domain in full, with the rest retrieved from reference TRBV28 and TRBJ2-2, is DVKVTQSSRYLVKRTGEKVFLECVQDMDHENMFWYRQDPGLGLRLIYFSYDVKMKEKGDIPEGYSVSREKKERFSLILESASTNQTSMYLCATGPGGTRGDTGELFFGEGSRLTVL.

The chain combines TRBV28 with TRBJ1-2; the match to TRBD1 covers 8 bases. CDR1 and CDR2 (germline): MDHEN, SYDVKM. The V gene end was trimmed by 3 bases and the J gene end by 2 bases; junction bases not matched to a gene: 5. The CDR3 extends over 15 amino acids. The DNA for the CDR3 is TGTGCCAGCAGTTTCCCCGGGACAGGAAACTATGGCTACACCTTC. It specifies CASSFPGTGNYGYTF.

The rearrangement uses TRBV6-1 and TRBJ2-3; TRBD1 matches 9 bases. CDR1 and CDR2 (germline): MNHNS, SASEGT. The length of the CDR3 is 15 residues. J lost 4 bases, V lost 5 bases, and 7 bases had no gene match. The CDR3 bases are TGTGCCAGCAGTAGGGACAGGGTTAAACCAGATACGCAGTATTTT. It yields the protein CASSRDRVKPDTQYF.

The gene calls are TRBV29-1 and TRBJ1-2; D remains unclear. Trimming left V 1 base short and J 3 bases short, with 9 bases between. The CDR3 is 13 amino acids. Germline V gene lookup returns CDR1 SQVTM and CDR2 ANQGSEA. Here the CDR3 DNA reads TGCAGCGTTGAAGCAGGTCTCTACTATGGCTACACCTTC. Translation: CSVEAGLYYGYTF.

The chain carries TRBV20-1 and TRBJ2-5, with D perhaps matching TRBD2 (7 bases). The CDR3 is made up of 11 amino acids. V lost 7 bases and J lost 7, with 13 bases in between. Germline V gene lookup returns CDR1 DFQATT and CDR2 SNEGSKA (reference sequence). CDR3 sequence reads: CSGGGWGTQYF. The CDR3 DNA reads TGCAGTGGGGGGGGCTGGGGGACCCAGTACTTC.

This clone appeared once. V is TRBV5-1 and J is TRBJ2-1, with D unresolved. The CDR3 spans 16 residues. V lost 4 bases and J 0 bases, leaving 14 bases between the germline ends. CDR1 and CDR2 from the germline V gene are SGHRS and YFSETQ. The CDR3 loop is CASSPRVLHSYNEQFF. CDR3 nucleotides: TGCGCCAGCAGCCCTCGGGTCCTCCACTCCTACAATGAGCAGTTCTTC.

This chain joins TRBV27 and TRBJ1-6; TRBD1 matches at 8 bases. V lost 4 bases, J lost 0 bases, and 11 bases stayed unmatched. This CDR3 spans 19 amino acids. Germline CDR1 MNHEY, CDR2 SMNVEV (reference sequence). The CDR3: CASSSPRTGRSSYNSPLHF. The CDR3 coding sequence is TGTGCCAGCAGTTCTCCCCGGACAGGGCGAAGCTCCTATAATTCACCCCTCCACTTT.